The 8 T cell receptor beta chains below come from one sample, sequenced in a study of metastatic and nonmetastatic thyroid tumors. Every patient underwent thyroid surgery untreated. TCRdb reanalyzed the PCR reads via MiXCR. This sample has about 45,000 clones, with roughly 3.9% found just once. Sequencing was performed on blood. These receptors came from a female donor with papillary thyroid cancer or a benign thyroid nodule (not recorded which). Some clones in this sample may be carry-over from other donors' samples.

This clone has a count of ten or more. The rearrangement joins TRBV7-9 to TRBJ2-7, with 7 bases lining up with TRBD1. V lost 5 bases, J lost 5 bases, and 15 bases stayed unmatched. In germline, CDR1 is SEHNR, CDR2 FQNEAQ (reference sequence). This CDR3 spans 16 amino acids. The CDR3 protein is CASSHFQTGAADEQYF. DNA of the CDR3: TGTGCCAGCAGCCACTTCCAAACAGGGGCGGCCGACGAGCAGTACTTC. Based on the CDR3 plus reference TRBV7-9 and TRBJ2-7, the full variable domain is DTGVSQNPRHKITKRGQNVTFRCDPISEHNRLYWYRQTLGQGPEFLTYFQNEAQLEKSRLLSDRFSAERPKGSFSTLEIQRTEQGDSAMYLCASSHFQTGAADEQYFGPGTRLTVT.

Ten or more counts support this clone. V and J are TRBV10-2 and TRBJ2-5, with 8 bases aligning to TRBD1. CDR3 length: 15 residues. The V gene end was trimmed by 6 bases and the J gene end by 5 bases; junction bases not matched to a gene: 11. In germline, CDR1 is WSHSY, CDR2 SAAADI. CDR3 loop: CASRPPPGQDETQYF. The CDR3 bases are TGCGCCAGCAGACCACCTCCGGGACAGGATGAGACCCAGTACTTC.

This clone was seen repeatedly, ten times or more. The chain links TRBV5-1 to TRBJ2-7; TRBD1 matches at 9 bases. The CDR3 is 14 amino acids. CDR1 and CDR2 from the germline V gene are SGHRS and YFSETQ. After removal of 4 bases from V and 4 bases from J, the junction contained 6 bases not matched to a gene. The CDR3 loop is CASSPTGGVYEQYF. As DNA, the CDR3 is TGCGCCAGCAGCCCGACAGGGGGAGTTTACGAGCAGTACTTC.

This clone has only a few counts. A much larger clone differs by one base, so this may be a read error. The CDR3 DNA is TGTGCCAGCAGTGAATCGGGGATTGGAGGCTACGAGCAGTACTTC. Translating it yields CASSESGIGGYEQYF. The gene calls are TRBV28 and TRBJ2-7; D is perhaps TRBD2 (5 bases). V lost 5 bases and J lost 3, with 17 bases in between. The CDR3 length is 15 residues. Germline V gene sequence: CDR1 MDHEN, CDR2 SYDVKM.

This clone was seen repeatedly, ten times or more. The chain has TRBV18 and TRBJ2-1; D remains ambiguous. V was pared by 2 bases and J by 3 bases, with 5 bases between. The CDR3 runs 13 residues. CDR1 and CDR2 (germline): KGHSH, LQKENI. The chain's CDR3 is CASSPYVYNEQFF. CDR3 DNA: TGTGCCAGCTCACCATACGTCTACAATGAGCAGTTCTTC. The full variable domain, in which reference TRBV18 and TRBJ2-1 provide the parts outside the CDR3, is NAGVMQNPRHLVRRRGQEARLRCSPMKGHSHVYWYRQLPEEGLKFMVYLQKENIIDESGMPKERFSAEFPKEGPSILRIQQVVRGDSAAYFCASSPYVYNEQFFGPGTRLTVL.

This clone was recorded many times. The gene calls are TRBV7-2 and TRBJ2-3; the D gene is possibly TRBD1 (5 bases). Germline CDR1 SGHTA, CDR2 FQGNSA. The CDR3 spans 12 residues. The V end lost 10 bases, the J end lost 0 bases, and 8 bases lay between the germline ends. The chain's CDR3 is CATDTSTDTQYF. CDR3 nucleotides: TGTGCCACGGACACCAGCACAGATACGCAGTATTTT.

This clone occurred a few times. One junction end disagrees with the germline gene, perhaps due to a read error. The chain carries TRBV29-1 and TRBJ2-1, with 7 positions matching TRBD2. The CDR3 has 13 residues. CDR1 SQVTM and CDR2 ANQGSEA come from the germline V gene. For the CDR3, the DNA is TGCAGCGTTGATAGGGGAGGGCGGAATGGGCAGTTCTTC. Amino acid sequence: CSVDRGGRNGQFF.

Concerning this clone itself: Mismatch with germline at one junction end may stem from a read error. The V call is TRBV7-2, the J call TRBJ2-3, with 10 bases matching TRBD2. Germline V CDR1 and CDR2: SGHTA, FQGNSA. The CDR3 has 16 residues. This CDR3 reads CARSFAGTSVTDTQYF. Here the CDR3 DNA reads TGTGCCAGAAGCTTTGCCGGGACTAGCGTAACAGATACGCAGTATTTT.